These 6 T cell receptor beta chains were sequenced from one sample in a study of blood T cell repertoires in COVID-19. Produced via immunoSEQ multiplex PCR; TCRdb's table is partial and in-frame only. The sample includes fewer than 250,000 clones, about 76% of them seen just once. The sample was PBMCs or T cells enriched from blood (not recorded which). The receptor set was obtained from a woman between 50 and 59 years old with acute COVID-19.

J is TRBJ2-5 and V is TRBV5-4; TRBD2 matches at 11 bases. From germline, CDR1 is SGHNT and CDR2 YYREEE (reference sequence). V lost 4 bases, J lost 4 bases, and 9 bases stayed unmatched. This CDR3 region has 16 residues. In nucleotides, the CDR3 is TGTGCCAGCAGCCCCAGGACTAGCGGGTGGCGAGAGACCCAGTACTTC. Its protein product is CASSPRTSGWRETQYF.

The rearrangement links TRBV30 to TRBJ2-1, with 9 bases that match TRBD1. Per germline, CDR1 GTSNPN and CDR2 SVGIG (reference sequence). The length of the CDR3 is 13 residues. With V trimmed by 7 bases and J by 6 bases, 7 bases remained unmatched. CDR3 loop: CALRQGGGNEQFF. The CDR3 DNA follows: TGTGCCTTACGACAGGGGGGAGGCAATGAGCAGTTCTTC.

J is TRBJ2-5 and V is TRBV29-1, with D unresolved. The assigned J gene may be wrong: the sequence end matches TRBJ2-7 better. The CDR3 sequence is 10 residues long. CDR1 is SQVTM and CDR2 is ANQGSEA in the germline V gene. The CDR3 protein is CSVVSYEQYF. The CDR3 nucleotides read TGCAGCGTTGTTTCCTACGAGCAGTACTTC.

This clone has just a few counts. The genes are TRBV2 and TRBJ1-6; D possibly corresponds to TRBD1 (5 bases). The CDR3 is 16 amino acids. V lost 1 base, J lost 7 bases, and 14 bases lay in between. Germline lookup yields CDR1 SNHLY and CDR2 FYNNEI. The chain's CDR3 is CASSEGTFMGNSPLHF. CDR3 bases: TGTGCCAGCAGTGAAGGGACATTCATGGGGAATTCACCCCTCCACTTT.

The V call is TRBV24-1, the J call TRBJ2-1; the match to TRBD2 covers 7 bases. J gave up 0 bases and V 4 bases, and 14 bases lay outside the gene matches. Germline loops: CDR1 KGHDR, CDR2 SFDVKD. The CDR3 sequence is 19 residues long. In nucleotides, the CDR3 is TGTGCCACCAGTGACCATCTTTCCGGGGGGACGGGCTCCTACAATGAGCAGTTCTTC. It translates to CATSDHLSGGTGSYNEQFF.

This rearrangement joins TRBV5-6 to TRBJ2-7; D may be TRBD2 (5 bases). V lost 1 base and J 5 bases, leaving 19 bases between the germline ends. Germline CDR1 and CDR2: SGHDT and YYEEEE. The CDR3 is made up of 16 amino acids. CDR3 DNA sequence: TGTGCCAGCAGCTTGCCAGGAGCGTCGCGAGGGAACGAGCAGTACTTC. Translated, it gives CASSLPGASRGNEQYF.